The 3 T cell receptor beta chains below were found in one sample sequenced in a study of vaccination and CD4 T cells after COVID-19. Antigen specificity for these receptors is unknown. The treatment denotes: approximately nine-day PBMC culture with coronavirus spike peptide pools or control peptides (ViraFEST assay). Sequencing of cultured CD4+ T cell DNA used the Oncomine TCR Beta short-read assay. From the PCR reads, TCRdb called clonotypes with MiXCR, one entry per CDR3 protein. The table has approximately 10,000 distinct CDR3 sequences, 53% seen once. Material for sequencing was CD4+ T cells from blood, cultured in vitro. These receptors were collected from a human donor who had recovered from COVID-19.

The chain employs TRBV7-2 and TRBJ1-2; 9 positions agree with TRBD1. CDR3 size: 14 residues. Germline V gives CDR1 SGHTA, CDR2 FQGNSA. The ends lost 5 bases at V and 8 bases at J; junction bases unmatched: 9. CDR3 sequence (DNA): TGTGCCAGCAGCCGAGGACAGGGGTTGAGGGGCTACACCTTC. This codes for CASSRGQGLRGYTF. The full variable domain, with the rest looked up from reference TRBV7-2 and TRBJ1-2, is GAGVSQSPSNKVTEKGKDVELRCDPISGHTALYWYRQSLGQGLEFLIYFQGNSAPDKSGLPSDRFSAERTGGSVSTLTIQRTQQEDSAVYLCASSRGQGLRGYTFGSGTRLTVV.

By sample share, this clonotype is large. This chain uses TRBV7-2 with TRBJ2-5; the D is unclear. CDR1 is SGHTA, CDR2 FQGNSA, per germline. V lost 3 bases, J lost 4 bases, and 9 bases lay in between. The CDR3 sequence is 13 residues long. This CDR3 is CASSFTGGETQYF. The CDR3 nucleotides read TGTGCCAGCAGCTTCACGGGTGGAGAGACCCAGTACTTC.

CDR3 sequence: CAISQTGGNYGYTF. Here the CDR3 DNA reads TGTGCCATCAGTCAGACAGGGGGGAACTATGGCTACACCTTC. The rearrangement joins TRBV10-3 to TRBJ1-2; TRBD1 matches 9 bases. The CDR3 has 14 amino acids. J lost 2 bases, V lost 5 bases, and 3 bases had no gene match. CDR1 and CDR2 (germline): ENHRY, SYGVKD.